These T cell receptor beta chains were read from a single sample in a study of T cells after yellow fever vaccination. MiXCR was run by TCRdb on the 5' RACE reads, yielding one entry per CDR3 protein. The data show about 58,000 distinct CDR3 sequences, approximately 6% seen once. Source: PBMCs, either bulk or a sorted T-cell subset (CD4+, CD8+, memory, or dextramer-sorted; not recorded which), taken on the day of the yellow fever booster vaccination. These receptor sequences come from a man younger than 35 who received the YFV17D yellow fever vaccine. Both conserved end residues are part of each CDR3. The order of the fields is J gene, D gene, clone size, V gene, CDR3 protein, CDR3 DNA. A D gene is named only where the DNA matches it firmly. Expanded clones get a size class; other rows say once, few or many, or leave the size out.

TRBJ2-1,-,-,TRBV6-6,CASSNRLPYNEQFF,TGTGCCAGCAGTAACCGGCTACCCTACAATGAGCAGTTCTTC
TRBJ2-3,TRBD2,many,TRBV7-9,CASSLSGGADTQYF,TGTGCCAGCAGCCTGAGCGGGGGAGCAGATACGCAGTATTTT
TRBJ2-5,-,many,TRBV25-1,CASSEYSGQETQYF,TGTGCCAGCAGTGAATATAGCGGCCAAGAGACCCAGTACTTC
TRBJ2-1,TRBD1,many,TRBV7-3,CASSLGTGNNEQFF,TGTGCCAGCAGCTTGGGGACAGGGAACAATGAGCAGTTCTTC
TRBJ2-1,-,-,TRBV24-1,CATSPGAGNINEQFF,TGTGCCACCAGCCCCGGGGCAGGGAACATAAATGAGCAGTTCTTC
TRBJ2-1,TRBD1,many,TRBV27,CASSSPGTGYNEQFF,TGTGCCAGCAGTTCCCCCGGGACAGGGTACAATGAGCAGTTCTTC
TRBJ2-7,TRBD2,-,TRBV11-2,CASSFRAGSVAYEQYF,TGTGCCAGCAGCTTCAGAGCGGGGTCGGTTGCCTACGAGCAGTACTTC
TRBJ2-5,TRBD2,-,TRBV14,CASSQGTSWRETQYF,TGTGCCAGCAGCCAAGGGACTAGCTGGAGGGAGACCCAGTACTTC
TRBJ2-2,-,-,TRBV24-1,CATSGPTGAWGELFF,TGTGCCACCAGTGGCCCGACTGGGGCTTGGGGGGAGCTGTTTTTT
TRBJ2-5,TRBD1,few,TRBV2,CARGRTGTAETQYF,TGTGCCAGAGGCCGAACTGGGACAGCGGAGACCCAGTACTTC
TRBJ2-3,-,many,TRBV4-3,CASSQELGYADTQYF,TGCGCCAGCAGCCAAGAACTGGGATACGCAGATACGCAGTATTTT
TRBJ1-2,-,many,TRBV7-9,CASSFSQGQHGYTF,TGTGCCAGCAGCTTCTCCCAGGGGCAGCATGGCTACACCTTC
TRBJ2-7,-,many,TRBV20-1,CSARDVAGYEQYF,TGCAGTGCTAGAGATGTGGCGGGCTACGAGCAGTACTTC
TRBJ2-1,-,many,TRBV27,CASSVPYGNEQFF,TGTGCCAGCAGTGTCCCCTACGGCAATGAGCAGTTCTTC
TRBJ1-1,TRBD1,few,TRBV12-3/TRBV12-4,CASRAETGSNTEAFF,TGTGCCAGCAGAGCCGAGACAGGGTCGAACACTGAAGCTTTCTTT
TRBJ1-2,-,many,TRBV12-3/TRBV12-4,CASSPHLGYGYTF,TGTGCCAGCAGTCCCCACCTGGGTTACGGCTACACCTTC
TRBJ2-4,-,many,TRBV29-1,CSVTAAKNIQYF,TGCAGCGTTACGGCAGCAAAAAACATTCAGTACTTC
TRBJ1-1,-,many,TRBV7-9,CASSSHRTMNTEAFF,TGTGCCAGCAGCTCCCACAGGACGATGAACACTGAAGCTTTCTTT
TRBJ2-1,-,many,TRBV6-5,CASSYLRTYNEQFF,TGTGCCAGCAGTTATCTCCGCACCTACAATGAGCAGTTCTTC
TRBJ2-2,-,many,TRBV7-6,CASSSGQFNTGELFF,TGTGCCAGCAGCTCCGGACAGTTCAACACCGGGGAGCTGTTTTTT
TRBJ1-2,-,-,TRBV7-9,CAGRPDSNYGYTF,TGTGCCGGGCGACCCGATTCGAACTATGGCTACACCTTC
TRBJ2-1,-,-,TRBV4-3,CASSQDLTGRSYNEQFF,TGCGCCAGCAGCCAAGATCTTACAGGGCGCTCCTACAATGAGCAGTTCTTC
TRBJ2-2,-,-,TRBV14,CASSQVEGARPTGELFF,TGTGCCAGCAGCCAAGTGGAGGGCGCGAGACCCACCGGGGAGCTGTTTTTT
TRBJ2-7,-,few,TRBV15,CATSVYSAEQYF,TGTGCCACCAGCGTCTACAGTGCCGAGCAGTACTTC
TRBJ1-3,-,-,TRBV6-5,CASSYSNSAGGGNTIYF,TGTGCCAGCAGTTACTCGAATTCGGCAGGCGGTGGAAACACCATATATTTT
TRBJ1-2,-,-,TRBV29-1,CSVGEGGPF,TGCAGCGTTGGGGAGGGGGGTCCCTTC
TRBJ2-2,TRBD1,many,TRBV5-1,CASRGGQGFSGELFF,TGCGCCAGCAGAGGTGGACAGGGTTTTTCCGGGGAGCTGTTTTTT
TRBJ2-3,-,few,TRBV7-9,CASSPPLTDTQYF,TGTGCCAGCAGCCCTCCTTTGACAGATACGCAGTATTTT
TRBJ1-2,-,many,TRBV9,CASSPNRAPNYGYTF,TGTGCCAGCAGCCCAAACAGGGCCCCTAACTATGGCTACACCTTC
TRBJ1-1,-,-,TRBV7-9,CASSPIGANTEAFF,TGTGCCAGCAGCCCCATAGGAGCGAACACTGAAGCTTTCTTT
TRBJ2-1,TRBD1,few,TRBV4-2,CASSQSIAGTEEFF,TGTGCCAGCAGCCAATCAATCGCCGGGACAGAGGAGTTCTTC
TRBJ2-2,-,few,TRBV30,CAWSVSGELFF,TGTGCCTGGAGTGTATCCGGGGAGCTGTTTTTT
TRBJ1-2,-,few,TRBV7-8,CASSFPDPNYGYTF,TGTGCCAGCAGCTTCCCCGATCCCAACTATGGCTACACCTTC
TRBJ2-5,-,few,TRBV6-2/TRBV6-3,CASSYSFTYREKFVPQETQYF,TGTGCCAGCAGTTACTCGTTTACCTACAGGGAAAAATTTGTCCCCCAAGAGACCCAGTACTTC
TRBJ2-7,-,many,TRBV19,CASKKVGVNEQYF,TGTGCCAGTAAGAAGGTAGGGGTGAACGAGCAGTACTTC
TRBJ1-6,-,few,TRBV12-3/TRBV12-4,CASKLGSSPLHF,TGTGCCAGCAAACTAGGATCCTCACCCCTCCACTTT
TRBJ2-5,TRBD2,few,TRBV9,CASSASGGAGETQYF,TGTGCCAGCAGCGCTAGCGGGGGGGCCGGGGAGACCCAGTACTTC